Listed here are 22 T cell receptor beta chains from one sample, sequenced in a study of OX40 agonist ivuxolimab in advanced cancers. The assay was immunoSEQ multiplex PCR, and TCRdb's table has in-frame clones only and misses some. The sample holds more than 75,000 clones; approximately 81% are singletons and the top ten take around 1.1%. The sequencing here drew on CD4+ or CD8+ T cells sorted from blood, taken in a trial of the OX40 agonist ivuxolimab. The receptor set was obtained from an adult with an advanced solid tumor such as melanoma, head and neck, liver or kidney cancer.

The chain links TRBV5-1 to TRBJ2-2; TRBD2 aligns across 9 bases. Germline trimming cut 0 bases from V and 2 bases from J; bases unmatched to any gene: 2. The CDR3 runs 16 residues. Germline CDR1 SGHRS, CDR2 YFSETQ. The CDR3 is CASSLGAGGNTGELFF. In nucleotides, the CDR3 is TGCGCCAGCAGCTTGGGAGCGGGGGGAAACACCGGGGAGCTGTTTTTT.

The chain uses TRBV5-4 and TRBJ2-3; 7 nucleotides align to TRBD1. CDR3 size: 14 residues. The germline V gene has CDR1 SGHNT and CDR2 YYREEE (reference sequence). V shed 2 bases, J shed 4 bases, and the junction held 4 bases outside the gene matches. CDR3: CASSFRQGPDTQYF. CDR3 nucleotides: TGTGCCAGCAGCTTTAGACAGGGCCCAGATACGCAGTATTTT.

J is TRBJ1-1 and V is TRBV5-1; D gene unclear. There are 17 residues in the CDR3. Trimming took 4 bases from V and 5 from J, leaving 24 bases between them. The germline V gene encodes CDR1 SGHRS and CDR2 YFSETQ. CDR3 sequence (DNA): TGCGCCAGCAGCAGGTCGACAAGGAGTGAGGAACAGACTGAAGCTTTCTTT. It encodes CASSRSTRSEEQTEAFF. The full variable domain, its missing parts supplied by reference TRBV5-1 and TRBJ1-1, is KAGVTQTPRYLIKTRGQQVTLSCSPISGHRSVSWYQQTPGQGLQFLFEYFSETQRNKGNFPGRFSGRQFSNSRSEMNVSTLELGDSALYLCASSRSTRSEEQTEAFFGQGTRLTVV.

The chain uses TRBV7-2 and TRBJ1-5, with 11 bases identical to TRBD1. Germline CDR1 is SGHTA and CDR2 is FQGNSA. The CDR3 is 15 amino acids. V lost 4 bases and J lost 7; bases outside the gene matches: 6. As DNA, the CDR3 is TGTGCCAGCAGCTCTTTTGGACAGGGGGCCCAGCCCCAGCATTTT. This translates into CASSSFGQGAQPQHF. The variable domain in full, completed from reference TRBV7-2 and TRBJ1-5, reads GAGVSQSPSNKVTEKGKDVELRCDPISGHTALYWYRQSLGQGLEFLIYFQGNSAPDKSGLPSDRFSAERTGGSVSTLTIQRTQQEDSAVYLCASSSFGQGAQPQHFGDGTRLSIL.

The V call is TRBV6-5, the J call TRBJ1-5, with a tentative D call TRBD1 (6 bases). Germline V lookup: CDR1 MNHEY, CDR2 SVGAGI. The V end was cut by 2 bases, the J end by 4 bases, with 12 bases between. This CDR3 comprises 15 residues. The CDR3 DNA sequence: TGTGCCAGCAGTTACGGACAGCCTGGAAATCAGCCCCAGCATTTT. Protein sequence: CASSYGQPGNQPQHF.

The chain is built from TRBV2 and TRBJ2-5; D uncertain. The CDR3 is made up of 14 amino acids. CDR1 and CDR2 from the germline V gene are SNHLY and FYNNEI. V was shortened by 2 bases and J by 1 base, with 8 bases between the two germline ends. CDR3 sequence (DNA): TGTGCCAGCAGTGAACAGGCCTTCCAAGAGACCCAGTACTTC. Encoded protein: CASSEQAFQETQYF.

The CDR3 DNA reads as TGTGCCAGCACTCTCCCCGGGGGGACAGGGAACGAAAAACTGTTTTTT. Its protein is CASTLPGGTGNEKLFF. The V call is TRBV2, the J call TRBJ1-4, with TRBD1 matching 9 bases. The CDR3 runs to 16 residues. With V trimmed by 7 bases and J by 8 bases, 14 bases remained unmatched. Germline-derived CDR1 and CDR2 are SNHLY and FYNNEI.

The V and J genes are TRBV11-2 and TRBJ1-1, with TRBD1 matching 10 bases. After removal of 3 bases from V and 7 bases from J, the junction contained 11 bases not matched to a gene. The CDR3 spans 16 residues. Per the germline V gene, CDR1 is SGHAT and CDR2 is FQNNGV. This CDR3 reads CASSFSRGTGDVEAFF. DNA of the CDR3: TGTGCCAGCAGCTTTTCAAGAGGGACAGGGGATGTTGAAGCTTTCTTT.

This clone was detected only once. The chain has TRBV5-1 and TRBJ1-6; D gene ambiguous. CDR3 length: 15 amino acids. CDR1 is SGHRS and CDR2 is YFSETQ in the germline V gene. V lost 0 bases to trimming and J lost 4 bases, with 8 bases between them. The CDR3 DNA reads TGCGCCAGCAGCTTGGCCCCAGAATATAATTCACCCCTCCACTTT. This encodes CASSLAPEYNSPLHF. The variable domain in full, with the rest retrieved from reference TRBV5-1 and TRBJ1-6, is KAGVTQTPRYLIKTRGQQVTLSCSPISGHRSVSWYQQTPGQGLQFLFEYFSETQRNKGNFPGRFSGRQFSNSRSEMNVSTLELGDSALYLCASSLAPEYNSPLHFGNGTRLTVT.

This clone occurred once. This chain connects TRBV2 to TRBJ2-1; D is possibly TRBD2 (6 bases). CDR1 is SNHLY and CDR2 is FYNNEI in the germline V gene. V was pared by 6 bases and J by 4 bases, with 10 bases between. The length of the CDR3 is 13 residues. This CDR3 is CASRSGAYNEQFF. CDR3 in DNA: TGTGCCAGCAGGTCGGGAGCTTACAATGAGCAGTTCTTC. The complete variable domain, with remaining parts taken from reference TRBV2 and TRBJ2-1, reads EPEVTQTPSHQVTQMGQEVILRCVPISNHLYFYWYRQILGQKVEFLVSFYNNEISEKSEIFDDQFSVERPDGSNFTLKIRSTKLEDSAMYFCASRSGAYNEQFFGPGTRLTVL.

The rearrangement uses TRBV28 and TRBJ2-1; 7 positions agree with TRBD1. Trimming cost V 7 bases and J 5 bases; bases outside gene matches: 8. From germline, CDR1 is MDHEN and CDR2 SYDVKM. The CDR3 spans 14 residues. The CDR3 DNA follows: TGTGCCAGCAATACGGGACAGAGGGACAATGAGCAGTTCTTC. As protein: CASNTGQRDNEQFF.

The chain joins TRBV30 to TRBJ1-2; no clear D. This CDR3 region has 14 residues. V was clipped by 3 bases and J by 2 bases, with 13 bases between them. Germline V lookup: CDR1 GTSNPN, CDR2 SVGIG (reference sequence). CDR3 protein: CAWRREVRNYGYTF. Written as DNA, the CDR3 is TGTGCCTGGAGGAGGGAAGTCCGAAACTATGGCTACACCTTC. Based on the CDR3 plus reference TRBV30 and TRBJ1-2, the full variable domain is SQTIHQWPATLVQPVGSPLSLECTVEGTSNPNLYWYRQAAGRGLQLLFYSVGIGQISSEVPQNLSASRPQDRQFILSSKKLLLSDSGFYLCAWRREVRNYGYTFGSGTRLTVV.

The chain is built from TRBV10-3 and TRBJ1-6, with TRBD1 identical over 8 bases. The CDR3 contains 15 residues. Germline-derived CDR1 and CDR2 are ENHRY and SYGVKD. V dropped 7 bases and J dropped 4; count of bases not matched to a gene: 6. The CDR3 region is CAITQGAEYNSPLHF. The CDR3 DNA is TGTGCCATCACCCAGGGGGCAGAATATAATTCACCCCTCCACTTT.

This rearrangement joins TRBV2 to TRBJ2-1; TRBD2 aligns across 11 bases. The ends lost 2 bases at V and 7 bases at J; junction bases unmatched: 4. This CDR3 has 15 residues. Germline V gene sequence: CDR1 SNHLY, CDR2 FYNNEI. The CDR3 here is CASSENSGGANEQFF. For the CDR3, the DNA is TGTGCCAGCAGTGAAAATAGCGGGGGGGCAAATGAGCAGTTCTTC.

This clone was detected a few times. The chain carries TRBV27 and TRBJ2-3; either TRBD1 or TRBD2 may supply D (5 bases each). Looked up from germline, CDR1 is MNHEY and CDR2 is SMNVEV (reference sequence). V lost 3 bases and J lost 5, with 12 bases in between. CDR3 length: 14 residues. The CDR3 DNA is TGTGCCAGCAGTTTTGAAGGGGCGGGAGATACGCAGTATTTT. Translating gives CASSFEGAGDTQYF.

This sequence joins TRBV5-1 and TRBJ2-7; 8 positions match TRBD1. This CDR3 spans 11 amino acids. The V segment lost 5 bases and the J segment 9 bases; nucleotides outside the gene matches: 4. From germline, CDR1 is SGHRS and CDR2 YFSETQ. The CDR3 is CASSLGTGQYF. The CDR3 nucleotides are TGCGCCAGCAGTCTCGGGACAGGGCAGTACTTC.

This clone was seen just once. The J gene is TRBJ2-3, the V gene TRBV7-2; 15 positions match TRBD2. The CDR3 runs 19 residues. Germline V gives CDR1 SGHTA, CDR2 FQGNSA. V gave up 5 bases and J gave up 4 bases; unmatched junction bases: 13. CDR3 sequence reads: CASSTSPGLAGGRADTQYF. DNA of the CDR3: TGTGCCAGCAGCACTTCCCCAGGACTAGCGGGGGGGAGGGCAGATACGCAGTATTTT.

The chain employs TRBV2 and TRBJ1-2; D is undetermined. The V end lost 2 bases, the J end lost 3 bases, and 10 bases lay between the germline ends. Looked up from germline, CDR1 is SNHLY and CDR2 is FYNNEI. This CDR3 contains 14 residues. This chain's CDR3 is CASSESQLYYGYTF. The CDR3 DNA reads TGTGCCAGCAGTGAATCGCAGTTATACTATGGCTACACCTTC.

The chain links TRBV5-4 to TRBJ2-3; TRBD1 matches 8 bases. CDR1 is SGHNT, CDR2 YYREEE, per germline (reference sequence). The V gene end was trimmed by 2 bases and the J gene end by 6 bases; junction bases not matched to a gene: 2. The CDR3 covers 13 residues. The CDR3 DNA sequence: TGTGCCAGCAGCTTCAGGGGGCCGGATACGCAGTATTTT. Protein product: CASSFRGPDTQYF.

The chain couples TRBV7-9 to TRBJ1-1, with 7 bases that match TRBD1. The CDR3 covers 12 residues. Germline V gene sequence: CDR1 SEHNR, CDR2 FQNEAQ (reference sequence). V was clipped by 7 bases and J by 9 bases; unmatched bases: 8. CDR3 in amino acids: CASTLRDRKAFF. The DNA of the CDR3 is TGTGCCAGCACCCTCCGGGACAGAAAAGCTTTCTTT.

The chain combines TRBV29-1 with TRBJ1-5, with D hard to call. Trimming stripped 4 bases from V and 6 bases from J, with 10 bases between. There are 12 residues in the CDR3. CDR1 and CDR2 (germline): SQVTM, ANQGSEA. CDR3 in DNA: TGCAGCGTTGGAGGGATGAGTCAGCCCCAGCATTTT. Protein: CSVGGMSQPQHF. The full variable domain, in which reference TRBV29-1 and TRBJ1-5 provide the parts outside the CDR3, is SAVISQKPSRDICQRGTSLTIQCQVDSQVTMMFWYRQQPGQSLTLIATANQGSEATYESGFVIDKFPISRPNLTFSTLTVSNMSPEDSSIYLCSVGGMSQPQHFGDGTRLSIL.

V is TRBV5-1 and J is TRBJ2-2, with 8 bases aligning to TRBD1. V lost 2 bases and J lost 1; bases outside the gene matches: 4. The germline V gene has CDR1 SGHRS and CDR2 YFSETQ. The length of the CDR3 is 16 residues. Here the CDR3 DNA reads TGCGCCAGCAGCTTTTCAGGACAGGGGAACACCGGGGAGCTGTTTTTT. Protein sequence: CASSFSGQGNTGELFF.